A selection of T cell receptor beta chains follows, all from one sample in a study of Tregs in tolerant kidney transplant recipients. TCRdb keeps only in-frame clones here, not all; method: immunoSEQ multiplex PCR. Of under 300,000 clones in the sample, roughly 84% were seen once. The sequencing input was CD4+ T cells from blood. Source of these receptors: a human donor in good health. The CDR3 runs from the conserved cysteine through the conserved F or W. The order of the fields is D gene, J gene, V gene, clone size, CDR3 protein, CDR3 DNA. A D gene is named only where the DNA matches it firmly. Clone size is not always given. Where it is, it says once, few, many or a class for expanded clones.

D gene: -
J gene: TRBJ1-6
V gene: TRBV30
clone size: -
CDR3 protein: CACPRGGSNRNSPLHF
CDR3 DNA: TGTGCCTGTCCTAGGGGGGGGTCAAACCGGAATTCACCCCTCCACTTT

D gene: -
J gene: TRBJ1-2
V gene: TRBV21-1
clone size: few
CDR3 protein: CASTPRETGGLGYTF
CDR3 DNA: TGTGCCAGCACCCCTCGGGAGACAGGGGGCCTTGGCTACACCTTC

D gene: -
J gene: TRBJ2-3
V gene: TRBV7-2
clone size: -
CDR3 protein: CASSRSRGTLTDTQYF
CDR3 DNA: TGTGCCAGCAGCCGCTCTAGGGGGACCCTCACAGATACGCAGTATTTT

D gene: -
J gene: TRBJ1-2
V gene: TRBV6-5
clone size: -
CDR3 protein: CASSATSGFYGYTF
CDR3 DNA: TGTGCCAGCAGTGCTACTTCGGGATTCTATGGCTACACCTTC

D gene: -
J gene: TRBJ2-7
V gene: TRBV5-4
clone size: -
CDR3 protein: CASSLGGLGEQYF
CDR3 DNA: TGTGCCAGCAGCTTGGGGGGGCTGGGGGAGCAGTACTTC

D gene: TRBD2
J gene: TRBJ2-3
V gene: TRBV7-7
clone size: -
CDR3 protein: CASSLGGTSVDTQYF
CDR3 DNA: TGTGCCAGCAGCTTAGGCGGGACTAGCGTAGATACGCAGTATTTT

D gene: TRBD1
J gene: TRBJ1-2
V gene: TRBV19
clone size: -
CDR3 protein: CASYRGRGLNYGYTF
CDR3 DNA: TGTGCCAGTTACAGGGGGCGCGGTCTCAACTATGGCTACACCTTC

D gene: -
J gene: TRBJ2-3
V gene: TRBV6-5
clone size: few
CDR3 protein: CASSYSYTDTQYF
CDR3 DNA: TGTGCCAGCAGTTACTCCTACACAGATACGCAGTATTTT

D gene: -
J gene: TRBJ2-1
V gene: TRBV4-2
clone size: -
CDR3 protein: CASSRNNEQFF
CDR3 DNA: TGTGCCAGCAGCCGAAATAATGAGCAGTTCTTC

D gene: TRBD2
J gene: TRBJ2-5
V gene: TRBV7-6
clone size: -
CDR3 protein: CASSLGTSGRDETQYF
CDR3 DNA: TGTGCCAGCAGCTTAGGGACTAGCGGGAGAGACGAGACCCAGTACTTC

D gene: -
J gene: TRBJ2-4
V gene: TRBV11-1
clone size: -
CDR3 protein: CASSFLGSNIQYF
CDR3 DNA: TGTGCCAGCAGCTTCCTGGGGTCAAACATTCAGTACTTC

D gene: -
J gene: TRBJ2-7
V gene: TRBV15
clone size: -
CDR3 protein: CADGGTYEQYF
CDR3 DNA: TGTGCCGACGGCGGCACCTACGAGCAGTACTTC

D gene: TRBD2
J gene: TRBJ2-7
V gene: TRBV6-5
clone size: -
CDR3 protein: CASSYYGGGLYEQYF
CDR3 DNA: TGTGCCAGCAGTTACTATGGGGGAGGGCTCTACGAGCAGTACTTC

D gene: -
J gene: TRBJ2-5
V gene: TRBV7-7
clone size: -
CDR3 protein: CASSRAGFQETQYF
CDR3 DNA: TGTGCTAGCAGCCGAGCGGGCTTCCAAGAGACCCAGTACTTC

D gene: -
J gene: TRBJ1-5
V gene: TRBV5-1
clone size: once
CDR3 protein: CASSFEGGDRPQHF
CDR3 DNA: TGCGCCAGCAGCTTCGAAGGTGGGGATCGGCCCCAGCATTTT

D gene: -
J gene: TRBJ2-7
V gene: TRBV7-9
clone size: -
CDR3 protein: CASRGASYEQYF
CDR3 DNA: TGTGCCAGCAGGGGGGCATCCTACGAGCAGTACTTC

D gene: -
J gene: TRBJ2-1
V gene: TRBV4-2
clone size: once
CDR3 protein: CASSPQGLSGLYNEQFF
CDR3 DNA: TGTGCCAGCAGCCCCCAGGGGCTTAGCGGGCTCTACAATGAGCAGTTCTTC

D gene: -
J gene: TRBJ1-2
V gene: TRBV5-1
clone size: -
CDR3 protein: CASSLAAAEPYWIF
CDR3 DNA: TGCGCCAGCAGCTTGGCGGCAGCCGAGCCATACTGGATATTC

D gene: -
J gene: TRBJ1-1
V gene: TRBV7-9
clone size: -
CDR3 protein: CASTLTGQTEAFF
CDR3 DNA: TGTGCCAGCACCCTAACAGGGCAGACTGAAGCTTTCTTT

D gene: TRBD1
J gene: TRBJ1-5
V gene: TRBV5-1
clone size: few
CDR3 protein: CASSQGGQGNQPQHF
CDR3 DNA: TGCGCCAGCAGTCAAGGGGGACAGGGGAATCAGCCCCAGCATTTT

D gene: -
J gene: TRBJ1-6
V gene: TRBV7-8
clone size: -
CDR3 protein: CASSLIQGASPLHF
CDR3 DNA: TGTGCCAGCAGCTTAATCCAGGGCGCTTCACCCCTCCACTTT

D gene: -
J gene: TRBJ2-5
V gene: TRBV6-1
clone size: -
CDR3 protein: CASSESAYQTQYF
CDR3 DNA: TGTGCCAGCAGTGAATCTGCATACCAGACCCAGTACTTC

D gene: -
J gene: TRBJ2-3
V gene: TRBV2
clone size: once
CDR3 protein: CASSVYRDPYTDTQYF
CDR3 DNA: TGTGCCAGCAGTGTTTACAGGGACCCCTACACAGATACGCAGTATTTT

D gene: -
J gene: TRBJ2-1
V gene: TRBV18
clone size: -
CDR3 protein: CASSPTRSYNEQFF
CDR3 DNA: TGTGCCAGCTCACCGACTAGATCCTACAATGAGCAGTTCTTC

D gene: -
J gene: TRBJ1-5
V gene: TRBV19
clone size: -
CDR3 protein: CASSHRQSYQPQHF
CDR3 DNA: TGTGCCAGTAGTCACCGACAGAGCTATCAGCCCCAGCATTTT

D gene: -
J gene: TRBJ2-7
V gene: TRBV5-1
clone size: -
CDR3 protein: CASSLGPLQLSYEQYF
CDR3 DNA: TGCGCCAGCAGCTTGGGCCCGTTACAACTTTCCTACGAGCAGTACTTC

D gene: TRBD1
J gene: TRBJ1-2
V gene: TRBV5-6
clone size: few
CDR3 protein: CASSLEDRVLYGYTF
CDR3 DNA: TGTGCCAGCAGCTTGGAAGACAGGGTCCTATATGGCTACACCTTC

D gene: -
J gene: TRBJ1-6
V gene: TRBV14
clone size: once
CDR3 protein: CASSQGAGYSPLHF
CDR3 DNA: TGTGCCAGCAGCCAAGGGGCAGGGTATTCACCCCTCCACTTT

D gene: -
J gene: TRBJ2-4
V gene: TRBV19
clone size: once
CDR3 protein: CASSPRTAKNIQYF
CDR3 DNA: TGTGCCAGTAGTCCCCGGACGGCCAAAAACATTCAGTACTTC

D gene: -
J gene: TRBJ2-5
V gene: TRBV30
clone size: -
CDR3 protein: CAWSFGGSYWETQYF
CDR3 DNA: TGTGCCTGGAGTTTCGGCGGTTCCTATTGGGAGACCCAGTACTTC

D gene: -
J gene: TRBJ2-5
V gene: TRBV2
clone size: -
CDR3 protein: CASSELGETQYF
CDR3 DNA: TGTGCCAGCAGTGAATTGGGGGAGACCCAGTACTTC

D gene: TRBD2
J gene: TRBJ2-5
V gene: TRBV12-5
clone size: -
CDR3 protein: CASGLQGLAGKETQYF
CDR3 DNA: TGTGCTAGTGGTTTGCAAGGACTAGCGGGCAAAGAGACCCAGTACTTC

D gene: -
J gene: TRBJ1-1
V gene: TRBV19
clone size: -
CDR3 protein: CASSIPQGSTEAFF
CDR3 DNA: TGTGCCAGTAGTATCCCCCAGGGGAGTACTGAAGCTTTCTTT

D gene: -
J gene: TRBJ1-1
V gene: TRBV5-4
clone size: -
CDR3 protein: CASSSGRQENTEAFF
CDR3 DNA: TGTGCCAGCAGCAGTGGGAGACAGGAGAACACTGAAGCTTTCTTT

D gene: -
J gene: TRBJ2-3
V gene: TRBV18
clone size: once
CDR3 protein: CASSLTGTSTDTQYF
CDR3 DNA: TGTGCCAGCTCACTTACAGGGACTAGCACAGATACGCAGTATTTT

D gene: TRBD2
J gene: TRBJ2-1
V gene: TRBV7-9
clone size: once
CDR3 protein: CASSSGLAGYNEQFF
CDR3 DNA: TGTGCCAGCAGCTCTGGACTAGCGGGGTACAATGAGCAGTTCTTC

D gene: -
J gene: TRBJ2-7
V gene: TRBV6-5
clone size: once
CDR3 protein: CASSYSGVGYEQYF
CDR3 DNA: TGTGCCAGCAGTTACTCAGGGGTTGGCTACGAGCAGTACTTC

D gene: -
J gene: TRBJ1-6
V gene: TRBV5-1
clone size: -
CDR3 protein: CASSSQSSYNSPLHF
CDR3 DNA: TGCGCCAGCAGCTCGCAGAGCTCCTATAATTCACCCCTCCACTTT

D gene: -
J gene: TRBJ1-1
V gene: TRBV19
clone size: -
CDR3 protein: CASSIDQWSGTEAFF
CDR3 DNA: TGTGCCAGTAGTATAGATCAGTGGAGCGGGACTGAAGCTTTCTTT

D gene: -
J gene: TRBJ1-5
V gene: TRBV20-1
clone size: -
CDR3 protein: CSARGDQPQHF
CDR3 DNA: TGCAGTGCTAGAGGGGATCAGCCCCAGCATTTT

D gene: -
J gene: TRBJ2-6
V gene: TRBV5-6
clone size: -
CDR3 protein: CASSLGVSGANVLTF
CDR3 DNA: TGTGCCAGCAGCTTGGGGGTCTCTGGGGCCAACGTCCTGACTTTC

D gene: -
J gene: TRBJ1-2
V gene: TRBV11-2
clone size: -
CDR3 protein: CASSFSIRGNYGYTF
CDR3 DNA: TGTGCCAGCAGCTTCTCCATCAGGGGAAACTATGGCTACACCTTC